What follows are 5 T cell receptor beta chains derived from one specimen sequenced in a study of beta chain features in type 1 diabetes. The isolated RNA, all of it, was reverse transcribed, so expressed TCRB transcripts were what got sequenced. TCRdb's copy holds only in-frame clones and misses some; the assay was immunoSEQ multiplex PCR. The table includes roughly 500,000 clones, approximately 28% detected once. Sequences were obtained from naive CD4+ T cells from blood. The source of these receptors is a man aged 18-30 years in good health.

The rearrangement uses TRBV7-9 and TRBJ2-7, with D tentatively TRBD1 (6 bases). The CDR3 length is 14 residues. V lost 0 bases and J 2 bases, leaving 8 bases between the germline ends. Germline CDR1 SEHNR, CDR2 FQNEAQ (reference sequence). The CDR3 reads CASSLAGQAYEQYF. The DNA of the CDR3 is TGTGCCAGCAGCTTAGCGGGACAAGCCTACGAGCAGTACTTC.

The chain recombines TRBV14 with TRBJ2-7; D gene unclear. The germline V and J ends were trimmed by 2 bases and 7 bases, with 12 bases remaining between them. The CDR3 extends over 13 amino acids. Per the germline V gene, CDR1 is SGHDN and CDR2 is FVKESK. CDR3 residues: CASSQYNPREQYF. The CDR3, as DNA: TGTGCCAGCAGCCAATACAATCCCCGGGAGCAGTACTTC.

The rearrangement joins TRBV29-1 to TRBJ2-7; D is unresolved. CDR1 and CDR2 from the germline V gene are SQVTM and ANQGSEA. CDR3 length equals 12 residues. Trimming stripped 7 bases from V and 5 bases from J, with 15 bases between. The CDR3 DNA reads TGCAGCGCTGCCCCGATTTCGGACGAGCAGTACTTC. Amino acid sequence: CSAAPISDEQYF.

Only a few counts were recorded for this clone. The chain couples TRBV20-1 to TRBJ2-5; perhaps TRBD1 as D (5 bases). From germline, CDR1 is DFQATT and CDR2 SNEGSKA (reference sequence). V lost 6 bases and J 10 bases, leaving 15 bases between the germline ends. This CDR3 is 11 amino acids long. CDR3: CSAAPEGDQYF. The CDR3 DNA follows: TGCAGTGCCGCACCCGAAGGGGACCAGTACTTC.

CDR3 DNA sequence: TGTGCCAGCAGTTTGGGAAGGTTTGATGAAAAACTGTTTTTT. The encoded protein is CASSLGRFDEKLFF. The chain employs TRBV6-5 and TRBJ1-4; D is uncertain. Germline CDR1 and CDR2: MNHEY and SVGAGI. The CDR3 runs 14 residues. The ends were cut back, 4 bases at V and 6 bases at J, with 12 bases in the middle.